This T cell receptor beta chain was obtained from a study of persistence of HIV-infected CD4 T cells (dated by TCRdb to the early 2020s). Background on the whole study: Participants had been on suppressive ART for a median of 8 years. Peripheral blood samples of up to 180 mL were obtained at multiple time points, with the exception of a couple of participants, for whom leukapheresis was performed at a single time point. The study isolated CMV- and HIV-1 Gag-responding CD4+ T cells from ART-treated individuals to examine antigen-driven clonal expansion of HIV-1-infected cells. Proviral sequencing was used to assess clonality among infected cells, whereas TCRbeta sequencing gauged the clonality of all cells within each sorted population. Cross-participant TCR cluster analysis included roughly eight participants for CMV and 6 or 7 participants for Gag. Study-wide conclusions, independent of this receptor: Antigen-responding cells were enriched for degenerate expanded CDR3beta sequences, which suggests convergent selection of CD4+ responses to CMV and Gag. Bulk TCR analyses could not be limited to the rare CMV-responding cells that actually contained HIV-1 proviruses. Few individuals were included in the study, and only a limited range of antigens was tested. A correlation was observed between TCR oligoclonality and proviral oligoclonality within the same sorted populations. TCRbeta richness in CMV- and Gag-responding cells was significantly lower than in anti-CD3/anti-CD28-responding cells; CMV-responding cells had higher oligoclonality than CD3/CD28-stimulated and Gag-responding cells.

From its cysteine to its phenylalanine, the CDR3 spans 13 amino acids. Only the CDR3 part of the read is kept: 39 bases, read in frame from the first base. The junction shows trimming of 6 bases on V and 5 bases on J, plus 13 bases between the germline ends. Concerning this clone itself: The antigen it recognizes is unknown. There are no base qualities to consult, and no much larger clone falls within one base.

Sample treatment or condition, as interpreted from the label and publication: suppressive antiretroviral therapy. Cells were stimulated with lysates of CMV-infected fibroblasts at 9 to 10 ug/mL. Responding CD4+ T cells were sorted on the basis of upregulation of both CD40 ligand and CD69. HIV-1-infected adults in whom suppressive ART had been started during chronic infection were enrolled as participants. Plasma HIV-1 RNA had been undetectable (below 50 copies/mL) in participants for at least 4 years. To be included, participants needed a CD4+ T cell count above 400 cells/uL and a positive CMV serology. Before stimulation, PBMCs were isolated using density centrifugation and then depleted of CD8+ T cells. For 15 to 20 hours, CD8-depleted PBMCs were stimulated with anti-CD28/CD49d costimulation, a CD40-blocking antibody, and enfuvirtide, which was added to prevent new infections. Cell sorting was done on a Beckman Coulter MoFlo Legacy or XDP sorter, and dead cells were excluded with propidium iodide. For samples with more than one million cells, genomic DNA was extracted with the QIAamp DNA Mini Kit, and for all other samples the Quick-DNA Microprep Kit was used.

The immunoSEQ hsTCRB assay version 4, run in survey mode, was used to sequence TCRbeta repertoires from genomic DNA. For TCRbeta sequencing, genomic DNA was diluted to approximately 9.9 ng/uL, and up to about 1 ug was used per sample. The authors processed their data as follows. ImmunoSeq Analyzer 3.0 was used for analysis of TCRbeta data, and diversity was computed on productive nucleotide rearrangements. The improved Chao index was used to estimate lower-bound TCR diversity, and the Gini coefficient was used to estimate clonality using the Immunarch R package. Different nucleotide rearrangements encoding the same CDR3beta amino acid sequence were counted as distinct clonotypes. Differential abundance analysis identified TCRbeta sequences significantly enriched in antigen-responding cells relative to anti-CD3/anti-CD28-activated cells. GLIPH2 clustered TCRs by predicted peptide-MHC specificity, both within individual participants and across merged participant data sets. The table was pulled from immuneACCESS by TCRdb, which kept in-frame rearrangements only. Such tables lose some clones; where checked, under half of the loss comes from unresolved V genes, and the rest has no known cause. That table is the source of V, J and clone size, and D and trimming were worked out from the DNA. Within this sample are some 21,000 clones, with about four fifths of them counted one time only. The top ten hold 6.8% of the sample.

The sample here was CD4+ T cells sorted from PBMCs after approximately 20-hour stimulation, taken from a patient who received antiretroviral therapy. According to the study, the label for this sample's cell subset or site signals: CD40L+CD69+ CD4 T cells responding to CMV lysate. The chain couples TRBV12-3 or TRBV12-4 to TRBJ1-1; TRBD1 is possibly the D segment (5 matching bases). The TCR comes from an adult man with HIV who was CMV-seropositive. Read as DNA, the sequence is TGTGCCAGCAGCCGCAGGGAAGGAACTGAAGCTTTCTTT. Its translation reads: CASSRREGTEAFF.